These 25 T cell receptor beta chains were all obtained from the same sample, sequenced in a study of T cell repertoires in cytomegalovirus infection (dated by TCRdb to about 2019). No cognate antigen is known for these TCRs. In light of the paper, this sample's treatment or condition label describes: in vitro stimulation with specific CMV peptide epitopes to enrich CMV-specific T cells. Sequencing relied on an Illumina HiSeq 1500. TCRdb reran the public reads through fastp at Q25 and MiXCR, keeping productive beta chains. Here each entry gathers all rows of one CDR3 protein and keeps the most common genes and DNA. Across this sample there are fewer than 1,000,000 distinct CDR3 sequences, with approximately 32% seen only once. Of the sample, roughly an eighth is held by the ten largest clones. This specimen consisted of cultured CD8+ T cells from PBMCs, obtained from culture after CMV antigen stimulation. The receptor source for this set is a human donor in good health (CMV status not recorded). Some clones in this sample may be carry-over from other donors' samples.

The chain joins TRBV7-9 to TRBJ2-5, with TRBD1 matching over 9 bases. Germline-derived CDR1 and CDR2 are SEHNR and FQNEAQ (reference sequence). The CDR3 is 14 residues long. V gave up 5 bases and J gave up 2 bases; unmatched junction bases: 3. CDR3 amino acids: CASSEDRGQETQYF. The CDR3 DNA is TGTGCCAGCAGCGAAGACAGGGGGCAAGAGACCCAGTACTTC.

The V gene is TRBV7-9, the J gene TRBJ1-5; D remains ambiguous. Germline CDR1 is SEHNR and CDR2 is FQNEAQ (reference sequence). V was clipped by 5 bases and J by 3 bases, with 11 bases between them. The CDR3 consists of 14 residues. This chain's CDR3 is CASSKSGFNQPQHF. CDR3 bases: TGTGCCAGCAGCAAAAGTGGGTTCAATCAGCCCCAGCATTTT.

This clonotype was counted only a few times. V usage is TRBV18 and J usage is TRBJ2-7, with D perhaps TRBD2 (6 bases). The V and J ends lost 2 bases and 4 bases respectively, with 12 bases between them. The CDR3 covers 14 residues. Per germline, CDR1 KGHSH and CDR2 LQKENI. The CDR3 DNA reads TGTGCCAGCTCACCAAAGAGGGGAGGATACGAGCAGTACGTC. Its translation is CASSPKRGGYEQYV.

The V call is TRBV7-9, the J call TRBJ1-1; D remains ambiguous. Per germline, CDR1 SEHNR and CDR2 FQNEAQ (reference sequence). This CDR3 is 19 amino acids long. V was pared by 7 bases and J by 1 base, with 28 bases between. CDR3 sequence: CASTSLRVEELYKNTEAFF. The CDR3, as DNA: TGTGCCAGCACCTCCCTCCGGGTCGAGGAGCTCTACAAGAACACTGAAGCTTTCTTT.

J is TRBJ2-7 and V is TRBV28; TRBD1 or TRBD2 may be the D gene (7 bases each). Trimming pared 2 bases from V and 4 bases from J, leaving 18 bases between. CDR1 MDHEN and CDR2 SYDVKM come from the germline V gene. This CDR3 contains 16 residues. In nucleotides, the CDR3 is TGTGCCAGCAGTTTAGACAGGGCGCGCGGGGGATACGAGCAGTACGTC. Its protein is CASSLDRARGGYEQYV.

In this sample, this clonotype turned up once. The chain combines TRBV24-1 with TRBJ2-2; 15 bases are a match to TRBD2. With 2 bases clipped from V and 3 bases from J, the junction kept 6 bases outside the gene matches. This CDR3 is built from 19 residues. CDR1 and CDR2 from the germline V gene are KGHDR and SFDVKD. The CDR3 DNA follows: TGTGCCACCAGTGATTGGGGACTAGCGGGGGGCATGGACACCGGGGAGCTGTTTTTT. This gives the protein CATSDWGLAGGMDTGELFF.

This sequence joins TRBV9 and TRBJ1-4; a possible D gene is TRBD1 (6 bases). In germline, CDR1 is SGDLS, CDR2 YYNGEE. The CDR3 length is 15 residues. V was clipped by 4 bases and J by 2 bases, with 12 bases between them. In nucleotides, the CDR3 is TGTGCCAGCAGCTCCGGGGGGCGCACTAATGAAAAACTGTTTTTT. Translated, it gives CASSSGGRTNEKLFF.

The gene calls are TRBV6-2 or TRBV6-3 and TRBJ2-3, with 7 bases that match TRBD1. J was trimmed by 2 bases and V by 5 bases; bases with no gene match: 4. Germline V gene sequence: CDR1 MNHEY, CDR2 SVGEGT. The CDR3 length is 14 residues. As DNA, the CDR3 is TGTGCCAGCAGTGCGACAGGGCCCACAGATACGCAGTATTTT. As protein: CASSATGPTDTQYF.

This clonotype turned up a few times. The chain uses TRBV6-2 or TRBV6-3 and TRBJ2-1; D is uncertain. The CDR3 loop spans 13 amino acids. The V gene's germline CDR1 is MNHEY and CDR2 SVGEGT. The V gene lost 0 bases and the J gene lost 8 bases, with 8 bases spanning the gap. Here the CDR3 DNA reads TGTGCCAGCAGTTACTCAGGGTTTCATGAGCAGTTCTTC. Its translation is CASSYSGFHEQFF.

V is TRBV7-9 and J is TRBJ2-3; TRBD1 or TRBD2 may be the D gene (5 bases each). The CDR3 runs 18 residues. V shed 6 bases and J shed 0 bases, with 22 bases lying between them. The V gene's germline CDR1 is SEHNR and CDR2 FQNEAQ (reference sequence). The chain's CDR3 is CASSPLGGGSGSTDTQYF. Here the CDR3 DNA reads TGTGCCAGCAGTCCCTTAGGTGGGGGAAGTGGAAGCACAGATACGCAGTATTTT.

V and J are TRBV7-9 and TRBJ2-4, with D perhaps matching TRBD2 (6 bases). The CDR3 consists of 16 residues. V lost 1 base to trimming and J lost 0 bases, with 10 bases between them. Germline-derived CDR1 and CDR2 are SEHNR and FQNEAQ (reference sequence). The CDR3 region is CASSLVEGLAKNIQYF. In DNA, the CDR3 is TGTGCCAGCAGCTTAGTGGAGGGGTTAGCCAAAAACATTCAGTACTTC. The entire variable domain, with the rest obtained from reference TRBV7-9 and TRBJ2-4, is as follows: DTGVSQNPRHKITKRGQNVTFRCDPISEHNRLYWYRQTLGQGPEFLTYFQNEAQLEKSRLLSDRFSAERPKGSFSTLEIQRTEQGDSAMYLCASSLVEGLAKNIQYFGAGTRLSVL.

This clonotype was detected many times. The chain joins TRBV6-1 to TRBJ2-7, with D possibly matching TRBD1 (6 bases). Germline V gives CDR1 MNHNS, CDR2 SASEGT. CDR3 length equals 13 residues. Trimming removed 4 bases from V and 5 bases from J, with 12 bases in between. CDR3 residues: CASSGTGLHEQYV. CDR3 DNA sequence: TGTGCCAGCAGTGGTACAGGGCTCCACGAGCAGTACGTC.

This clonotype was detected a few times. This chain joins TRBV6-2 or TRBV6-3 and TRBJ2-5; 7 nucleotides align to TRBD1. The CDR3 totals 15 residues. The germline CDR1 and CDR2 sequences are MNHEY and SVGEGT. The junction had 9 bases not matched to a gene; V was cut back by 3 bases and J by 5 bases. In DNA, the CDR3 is TGTGCCAGCAGTTATGAGACGAGGGGGCTGGAGACCCAGTACTTC. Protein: CASSYETRGLETQYF.

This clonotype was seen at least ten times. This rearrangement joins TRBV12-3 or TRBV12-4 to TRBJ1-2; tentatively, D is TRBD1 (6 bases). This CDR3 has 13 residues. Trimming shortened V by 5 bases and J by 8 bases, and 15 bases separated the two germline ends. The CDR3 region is CASSLPGARGYTF. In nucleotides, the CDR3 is TGTGCCAGCAGTCTTCCAGGGGCGCGAGGCTACACCTTC.

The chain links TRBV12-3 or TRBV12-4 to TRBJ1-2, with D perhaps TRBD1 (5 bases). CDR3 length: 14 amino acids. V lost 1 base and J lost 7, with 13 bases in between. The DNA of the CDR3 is TGTGCCAGCAGTTTAGGTGCGGGGGGTGGTGGCTACACCTTC. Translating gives CASSLGAGGGGYTF.

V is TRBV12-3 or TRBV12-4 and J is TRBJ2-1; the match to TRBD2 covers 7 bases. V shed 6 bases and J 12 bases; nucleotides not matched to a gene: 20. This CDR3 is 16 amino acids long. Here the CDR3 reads CASSRSTSAGEGGQFF. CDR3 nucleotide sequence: TGTGCCAGCAGCCGATCTACTAGCGCCGGGGAGGGTGGGCAGTTCTTC.

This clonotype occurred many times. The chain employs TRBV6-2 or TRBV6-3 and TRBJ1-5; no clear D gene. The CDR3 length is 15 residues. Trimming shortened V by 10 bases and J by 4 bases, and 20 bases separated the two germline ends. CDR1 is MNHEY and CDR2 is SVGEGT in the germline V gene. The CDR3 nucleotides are TGTGCCACGTGGAAGGGCAGCTACGTAAATCAGCCCCAGCATTTT. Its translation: CATWKGSYVNQPQHF.

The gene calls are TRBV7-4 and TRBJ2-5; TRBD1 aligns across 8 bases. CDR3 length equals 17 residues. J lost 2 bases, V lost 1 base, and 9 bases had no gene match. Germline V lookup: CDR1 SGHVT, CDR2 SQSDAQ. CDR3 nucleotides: TGTGCCAGCAGCTTAGTTGGACAGGGCCTCCTTCAAGAGACCCAGTACTTC. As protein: CASSLVGQGLLQETQYF. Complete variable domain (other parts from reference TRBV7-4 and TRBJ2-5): GAGVSQSPRYKVAKRGRDVALRCDSISGHVTLYWYRQTLGQGSEVLTYSQSDAQRDKSGRPSGRFSAERPERSVSTLKIQRTEQGDSAVYLCASSLVGQGLLQETQYFGPGTRLLVL.

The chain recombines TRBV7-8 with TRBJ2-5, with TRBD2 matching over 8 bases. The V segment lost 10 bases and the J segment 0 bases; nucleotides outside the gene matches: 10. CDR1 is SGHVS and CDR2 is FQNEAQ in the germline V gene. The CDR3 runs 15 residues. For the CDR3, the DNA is TGTGCCACCGGATCGGGGGGGGTCTACCAAGAGACCCAGTACTTC. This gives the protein CATGSGGVYQETQYF.

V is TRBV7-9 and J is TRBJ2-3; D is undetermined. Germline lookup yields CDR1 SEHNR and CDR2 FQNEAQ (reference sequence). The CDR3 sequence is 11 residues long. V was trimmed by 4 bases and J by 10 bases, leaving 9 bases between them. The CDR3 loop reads CASSYDGAQYF. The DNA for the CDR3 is TGTGCCAGCAGCTACGACGGTGCGCAGTATTTT.

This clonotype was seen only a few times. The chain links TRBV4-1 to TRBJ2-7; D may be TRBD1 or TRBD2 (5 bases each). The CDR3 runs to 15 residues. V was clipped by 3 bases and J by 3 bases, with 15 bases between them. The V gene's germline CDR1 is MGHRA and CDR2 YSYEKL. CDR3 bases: TGCGCCAGCAGCCACCGGGACGGCGCTAACTACGAGCAGTACTTC. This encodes CASSHRDGANYEQYF.

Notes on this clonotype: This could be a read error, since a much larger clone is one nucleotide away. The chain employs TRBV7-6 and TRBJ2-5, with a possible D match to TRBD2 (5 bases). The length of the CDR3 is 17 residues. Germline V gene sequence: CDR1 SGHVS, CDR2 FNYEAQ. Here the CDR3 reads CVSSLEGALPIEETQYF. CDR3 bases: TGTGTCAGCAGCTTAGAGGGAGCTTTACCCATAGAAGAGACCCAGTACTTC.

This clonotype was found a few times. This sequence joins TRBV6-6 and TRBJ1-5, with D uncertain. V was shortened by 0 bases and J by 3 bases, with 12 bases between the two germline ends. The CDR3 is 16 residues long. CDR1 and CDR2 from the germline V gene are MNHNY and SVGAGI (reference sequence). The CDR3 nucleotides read TGTGCCAGCAGTTACTCGACCGGAAACCTCAATCAGCCCCAGCATTTT. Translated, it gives CASSYSTGNLNQPQHF.

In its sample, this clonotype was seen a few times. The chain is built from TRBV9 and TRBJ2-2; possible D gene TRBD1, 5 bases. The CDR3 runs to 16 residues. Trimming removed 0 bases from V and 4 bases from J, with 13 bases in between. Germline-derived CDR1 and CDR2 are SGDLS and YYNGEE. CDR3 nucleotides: TGTGCCAGCAGCGTAGCCCAGGGAAGGGCCACCGGGGAGCTGTTTTTT. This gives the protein CASSVAQGRATGELFF.

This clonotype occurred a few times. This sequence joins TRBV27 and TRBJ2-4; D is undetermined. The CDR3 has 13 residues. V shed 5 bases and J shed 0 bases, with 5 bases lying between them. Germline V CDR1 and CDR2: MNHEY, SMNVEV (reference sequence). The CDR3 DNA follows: TGTGCCAGCAGTATAATAGCCAAAAACATTCAGTACTTC. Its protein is CASSIIAKNIQYF.